Listed below are T cell receptor beta chains from one sample, sequenced in a study of shared clonotypes between healthy human individuals. TCRdb's table, derived via immunoSEQ multiplex PCR, lists solely in-frame clones and lacks some. The data show around 2.1 million clones, approximately 94% seen once. Sample: naive CD4+ T cells sorted from blood. The receptors come from a young man in good health. The CDR3 runs from the conserved cysteine through the conserved F or W. Fields, in order: D gene, clone size, V gene, J gene, CDR3 protein, CDR3 DNA. D genes are given only for firm matches. Some rows have no size entry. The others give once, few or many, or a class for an expanded clone.

-	-	TRBV6-6	TRBJ1-4	CASTRGSNEKLFF	TGTGCCAGCACCAGGGGATCTAATGAAAAACTGTTTTTT
-	-	TRBV30	TRBJ1-5	CAWTPTWGNQPQHF	TGTGCCTGGACCCCGACTTGGGGCAATCAGCCCCAGCATTTT
-	-	TRBV5-3	TRBJ1-1	CARGSAGREAFF	TGTGCCAGAGGGTCTGCCGGGAGAGAAGCTTTCTTT
-	-	TRBV5-1	TRBJ2-1	CASTVGAAIFNEQFF	TGCGCCAGCACTGTCGGAGCGGCTATCTTCAATGAGCAGTTCTTC
-	-	TRBV18	TRBJ2-7	CASSPSGPYEQYF	TGTGCCAGCTCACCGTCCGGACCCTACGAGCAGTACTTC
-	-	TRBV7-2	TRBJ1-5	CATSDGRNQPQHF	TGTGCCACCTCGGACGGTCGCAATCAGCCCCAGCATTTT
-	-	TRBV6-5	TRBJ2-2	CASSYGVTGELFF	TGTGCCAGCAGTTACGGGGTAACCGGGGAGCTGTTTTTT
-	-	TRBV7-3	TRBJ2-1	CASSLSGTSSSYNEQFF	TGTGCCAGCAGCCTCTCGGGGACATCGAGCTCCTACAATGAGCAGTTCTTC
-	-	TRBV12-5	TRBJ2-3	CASGQGDFGSTDTQYF	TGTGCTAGTGGACAGGGTGATTTCGGTTCCACAGATACGCAGTATTTT
TRBD2	-	TRBV7-9	TRBJ2-3	CASSLGGRADTQYF	TGTGCCAGCAGCTTAGGCGGGAGGGCAGATACGCAGTATTTT
-	-	TRBV30	TRBJ1-6	CAWGGEKGSPLHF	TGTGCCTGGGGAGGGGAAAAGGGATCACCCCTCCACTTT
TRBD1	-	TRBV27	TRBJ1-4	CASSPLHGTVLTTNEKLFF	TGTGCCAGCAGTCCCCTGCACGGGACAGTTCTTACAACTAATGAAAAACTGTTTTTT
-	-	TRBV25-1	TRBJ1-1	CASSEDGGKWNTEAFF	TGTGCCAGCAGTGAAGACGGGGGGAAATGGAACACTGAAGCTTTCTTT
-	once	TRBV28	TRBJ1-2	CASSLRGNYGYTF	TGTGCCAGCAGTTTGCGGGGTAACTATGGCTACACCTTC
-	once	TRBV19	TRBJ1-1	CASSIDKNTEAFF	TGTGCCAGTAGTATCGACAAGAACACTGAAGCTTTCTTT
-	-	TRBV7-2	TRBJ2-5	CASSPRGNQETQYF	TGTGCCAGCAGCCCTAGGGGAAATCAAGAGACCCAGTACTTC
TRBD2	-	TRBV6-1	TRBJ2-3	CASSVGLLAGANVRYF	TGTGCCAGCAGTGTGGGGCTACTAGCGGGGGCGAACGTGCGGTATTTT
TRBD1	-	TRBV11-2	TRBJ1-4	CASSLGQPNEKLFF	TGTGCCAGCAGCCTGGGACAGCCTAATGAAAAACTGTTTTTT
-	-	TRBV30	TRBJ2-7	CAWSRQPFGPYEQYF	TGTGCCTGGAGCCGACAGCCCTTCGGCCCCTACGAGCAGTACTTC
TRBD2	-	TRBV5-1	TRBJ2-3	CASERLAGDVADTQYF	TGCGCCAGCGAGAGACTAGCGGGGGACGTCGCAGATACGCAGTATTTT
TRBD1	-	TRBV2	TRBJ1-5	CASSRDRVSNQPQHF	TGTGCCAGCAGTAGGGACAGGGTTAGCAATCAGCCCCAGCATTTT
-	-	TRBV5-8	TRBJ2-5	CASSLSGAETQYF	TGTGCCAGCAGCTTGTCGGGAGCAGAGACCCAGTACTTC
TRBD1	-	TRBV11-2	TRBJ2-7	CASNPRDRGGYEQYF	TGTGCCAGCAACCCCCGGGACAGGGGGGGCTACGAGCAGTACTTC
-	-	TRBV28	TRBJ2-1	CASSLASTSYNEQFF	TGTGCCAGCAGTTTAGCCTCGACTAGCTACAATGAGCAGTTCTTC
TRBD1	once	TRBV5-1	TRBJ2-7	CASSSGQGSVVGSYEQYF	TGCGCCAGCAGCTCGGGACAGGGGAGTGTAGTTGGGTCCTACGAGCAGTACTTC
-	-	TRBV10-3	TRBJ2-3	CAISGLDSSTDTQYF	TGTGCCATCAGTGGGCTTGACAGCAGCACAGATACGCAGTATTTT
-	-	TRBV28	TRBJ1-2	CASSLGTGRGDYGYTF	TGTGCCAGCAGTTTAGGAACAGGGAGGGGTGACTATGGCTACACCTTC
-	-	TRBV7-9	TRBJ1-1	CASSIGQIQNTEAFF	TGTGCCAGCAGCATTGGACAGATACAGAACACTGAAGCTTTCTTT
-	-	TRBV30	TRBJ1-2	CASSKGGWGYTF	TGTGCCTCCTCGAAGGGAGGTTGGGGCTACACCTTC
-	-	TRBV28	TRBJ1-5	CASSLRHGWDQPQHF	TGTGCCAGCAGTTTAAGGCACGGGTGGGATCAACCCCAGCATTTT
TRBD2	-	TRBV11-2	TRBJ2-7	CASSPRGLAGYEQYF	TGTGCCAGCAGCCCTAGAGGCCTAGCGGGGTACGAGCAGTACTTC
-	-	TRBV19	TRBJ1-6	CASRSGLTYNSPLHF	TGTGCCAGCCGCTCAGGGTTAACCTATAATTCACCCCTCCACTTT
-	-	TRBV25-1	TRBJ2-7	CASSEPNAEQYF	TGTGCCAGCAGTGAACCCAACGCCGAGCAGTACTTC
-	-	TRBV7-2	TRBJ2-7	CANSLDGGPSSYEQYF	TGTGCCAACAGCTTAGATGGGGGCCCTAGCTCCTACGAGCAGTACTTC
TRBD1	-	TRBV29-1	TRBJ1-4	CSVGRGQGTTNEKLFF	TGCAGCGTTGGAAGGGGACAGGGGACAACTAATGAAAAACTGTTTTTT
-	-	TRBV2	TRBJ2-2	CASRFDSGELFF	TGTGCCAGCAGATTCGACAGCGGGGAGCTGTTTTTT
-	once	TRBV7-2	TRBJ2-7	CASSPSREIVEQYF	TGTGCCAGCAGCCCATCTAGGGAAATTGTCGAGCAGTACTTC
-	-	TRBV20-1	TRBJ2-7	CSANNPYEQYF	TGCAGTGCTAACAACCCCTACGAGCAGTACTTC
-	-	TRBV6-1	TRBJ1-4	CASSDLFLNEKLFF	TGTGCCAGCAGTGACCTGTTTCTGAATGAAAAACTGTTTTTT
-	-	TRBV9	TRBJ1-3	CASSVAAVGNTIYF	TGTGCCAGCAGCGTAGCGGCAGTCGGAAACACCATATATTTT
-	-	TRBV14	TRBJ2-3	CASSRWGADTQYF	TGTGCCAGCAGCAGGTGGGGGGCAGATACGCAGTATTTT
-	-	TRBV30	TRBJ1-1	CAWSPDRGTEAFF	TGTGCCTGGAGTCCCGACAGAGGCACTGAAGCTTTCTTT
TRBD2	-	TRBV7-3	TRBJ2-5	CASSFPGGTQYF	TGTGCCAGCAGCTTCCCGGGAGGGACCCAGTACTTC
-	-	TRBV10-3	TRBJ2-3	CAISARSTDTQYF	TGTGCCATCAGTGCGAGGTCCACAGATACGCAGTATTTT
-	-	TRBV6-1	TRBJ2-7	CASSDALGRSSYEQYF	TGTGCCAGCAGTGACGCCCTTGGCCGAAGCTCCTACGAGCAGTACTTC
-	once	TRBV9	TRBJ2-7	CASSPESSYYEQYF	TGTGCCAGCAGCCCCGAAAGCTCTTACTACGAGCAGTACTTC
-	-	TRBV14	TRBJ1-4	CASSQDATNEKLFF	TGTGCCAGCAGCCAAGATGCAACTAATGAAAAACTGTTTTTT
-	once	TRBV7-2	TRBJ1-5	CASSLGTRSNQPQHF	TGTGCCAGCAGCTTAGGTACGAGGAGTAATCAGCCCCAGCATTTT
TRBD1	-	TRBV7-7	TRBJ1-1	CASSLSGTANTEAFF	TGTGCTAGCAGCCTCTCCGGGACAGCGAACACTGAAGCTTTCTTT
-	-	TRBV7-2	TRBJ1-1	CASSRDPGGWAEAFF	TGTGCCAGCAGCAGAGACCCGGGAGGTTGGGCTGAAGCTTTCTTT
-	-	TRBV15	TRBJ1-5	CATSREGYQPQHF	TGTGCCACCAGCAGAGAGGGTTATCAGCCCCAGCATTTT
TRBD2	once	TRBV25-1	TRBJ2-3	CASSQVAGDADTQYF	TGTGCCAGCAGTCAGGTAGCGGGAGATGCAGATACGCAGTATTTT
-	-	TRBV5-1	TRBJ2-7	CASSLNSYEQYF	TGCGCCAGCAGCTTGAATTCCTACGAGCAGTACTTC
-	few	TRBV2	TRBJ2-7	CASRRDSYEQYF	TGTGCCAGCAGGCGGGACAGCTACGAGCAGTACTTC
-	-	TRBV5-1	TRBJ2-5	CASSLDWDETQYF	TGCGCCAGCAGCTTGGACTGGGATGAGACCCAGTACTTC
-	-	TRBV2	TRBJ1-5	CASNDGYSNQPQHF	TGTGCCAGCAACGATGGGTATAGCAATCAGCCCCAGCATTTT
-	-	TRBV5-1	TRBJ1-6	CASSLSLENSPLHF	TGCGCCAGCAGCTTGTCCCTAGAGAATTCACCCCTCCACTTT
-	once	TRBV6-1	TRBJ1-5	CARTLRRGGNQPQHF	TGTGCCAGAACCCTGAGGAGGGGAGGCAATCAGCCCCAGCATTTT
-	-	TRBV5-4	TRBJ2-2	CASTLGGASEQGELFF	TGTGCCAGCACCCTAGGGGGGGCTAGCGAGCAGGGGGAGCTGTTTTTT